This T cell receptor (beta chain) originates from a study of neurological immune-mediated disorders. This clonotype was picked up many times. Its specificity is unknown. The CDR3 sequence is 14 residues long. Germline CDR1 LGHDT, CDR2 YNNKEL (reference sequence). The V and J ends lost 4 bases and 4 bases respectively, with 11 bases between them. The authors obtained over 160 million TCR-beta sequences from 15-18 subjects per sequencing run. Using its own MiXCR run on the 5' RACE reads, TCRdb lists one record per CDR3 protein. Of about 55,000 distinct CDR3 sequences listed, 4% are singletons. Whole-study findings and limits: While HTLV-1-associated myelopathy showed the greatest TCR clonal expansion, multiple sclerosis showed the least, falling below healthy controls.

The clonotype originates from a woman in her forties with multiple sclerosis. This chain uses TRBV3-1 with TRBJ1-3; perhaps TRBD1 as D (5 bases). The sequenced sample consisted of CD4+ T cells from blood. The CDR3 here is CASSLTTVGNTIYF. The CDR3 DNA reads TGTGCCAGCAGCCTTACGACAGTCGGAAACACCATATATTTT.